The clone carrying this TCR beta chain was recorded a few times. These data originate in a study of blood T cell repertoires in COVID-19. TCRdb's table, derived via immunoSEQ multiplex PCR, lists solely in-frame clones and lacks some. Among about 51,000 clones listed, under 95% were seen once. The sequenced sample consisted of peripheral blood. The clonotype comes from a man aged 50 to 59 with acute or convalescent COVID-19.

The CDR3 reads CASRDRGSYEQYF. The CDR3 DNA reads TGTGCCAGTAGGGACAGGGGATCCTACGAGCAGTACTTC. The chain links TRBV19 to TRBJ2-7; TRBD1 agrees at 9 bases. CDR1 and CDR2 from the germline V gene are LNHDA and SQIVND (reference sequence). V was clipped by 6 bases and J by 1 base; unmatched bases: 1. The CDR3 is 13 amino acids.